This entry concerns a single TCR beta chain. The source of the sample is a study of T cell responses to AZD1222 COVID-19 vaccine. Study information: Researchers grouped second doses given at about 4 or about 12 weeks into one pool.

Only in-frame clones appear in the TCRdb table, and some are missing; sequencing was by immunoSEQ multiplex PCR. The sample yields more than 150,000 clones, around 94% seen once. The germline V gene encodes CDR1 KGHDR and CDR2 SFDVKD. Trimming left V 4 bases short and J 4 bases short, with 21 bases between. This CDR3 is built from 17 residues. The gene calls are TRBV24-1 and TRBJ1-2; D unresolved. This material consisted of peripheral blood, taken on day 0 of AZD1222 vaccination. The sequence derives from an adult in good health. This chain's CDR3 is CATSDPRVEGIGYGYTF. The CDR3 coding sequence is TGTGCCACCAGTGACCCGCGGGTTGAGGGTATCGGCTATGGCTACACCTTC.